The rows below give T cell receptor beta chains drawn from one sample of a study of spatial heterogeneity in lung cancer. TCRdb ran MiXCR on the 5' RACE reads and lists one entry per CDR3 protein. Counted here are approximately 18,000 distinct CDR3 sequences, roughly 5.7% occurring once; the ten biggest clones make up approximately 10%. Material: lung tumor tissue, obtained at surgery. The receptors shown here come from a female donor with early-stage non-small cell lung cancer. Both conserved end residues are part of each CDR3. Each record gives: V gene, D gene, J gene, clone size, CDR3 protein, CDR3 DNA. D genes are given only for firm matches. Clone size is shown for a subset of rows, as once, few, many or a class of expanded clone.

TRBV20-1	-	TRBJ2-2	many	CSARWQETGELFF	TGCAGTGCTAGGTGGCAGGAAACCGGGGAGCTGTTTTTT
TRBV19	-	TRBJ2-2	few	CASSMGLGELFF	TGTGCCAGTAGTATGGGTCTTGGGGAGCTGTTTTTT
TRBV12-3/TRBV12-4	TRBD1	TRBJ2-1	many	CASSRTGGIYNEQFF	TGTGCCAGCAGTCGGACAGGGGGCATCTACAATGAGCAGTTCTTC
TRBV2	-	TRBJ2-2	few	CASSEVLDGELFF	TGTGCCAGCAGTGAAGTCCTAGACGGGGAGCTGTTTTTT
TRBV10-3	TRBD2	TRBJ2-3	many	CAIRAGLTDTQYF	TGTGCCATCAGAGCGGGACTCACAGATACGCAGTATTTT
TRBV19	TRBD2	TRBJ2-1	many	CASSMGGLADYNEQFF	TGTGCCAGTAGTATGGGGGGTCTAGCGGACTACAATGAGCAGTTCTTC
TRBV27	TRBD1	TRBJ2-2	many	CASSPWDRGTPGELFF	TGTGCCAGCAGTCCTTGGGACAGGGGAACACCCGGGGAGCTGTTTTTT
TRBV4-2	TRBD2	TRBJ2-7	many	CASSQDWGSGREGMQYF	TGTGCCAGCAGCCAAGATTGGGGCTCCGGGCGGGAGGGTATGCAGTACTTC
TRBV25-1	TRBD1	TRBJ2-1	-	CASSDDRGLNEQFF	TGTGCCAGCAGTGATGACAGGGGGCTCAATGAGCAGTTCTTC
TRBV19	-	TRBJ2-2	few	CASSIGPWPGSNTGELFF	TGTGCCAGTAGTATCGGGCCTTGGCCAGGGTCGAACACCGGGGAGCTGTTTTTT
TRBV19	TRBD2	TRBJ2-2	many	CASSNPSGMGGELFF	TGTGCCAGTAGTAACCCTAGCGGGATGGGAGGGGAGCTGTTTTTT
TRBV6-1	-	TRBJ1-5	many	CASNTGHSAQPQHF	TGTGCCAGCAACACAGGGCATTCCGCTCAGCCCCAGCATTTT
TRBV6-1	TRBD2	TRBJ2-1	few	CASSPGLAGAGEQFF	TGTGCCAGCAGCCCGGGATTAGCGGGAGCGGGTGAGCAGTTCTTC
TRBV7-8	TRBD1	TRBJ2-7	many	CASSAAGTADNSYEQYF	TGTGCCAGCAGCGCCGCCGGGACAGCCGACAACTCCTACGAGCAGTACTTC
TRBV24-1	-	TRBJ2-2	-	CATSDRRGELFF	TGTGCCACCAGTGATCGACGCGGGGAGCTGTTTTTT
TRBV7-2	-	TRBJ1-1	many	CASSLRRAVEAFF	TGTGCCAGCAGCTTAAGGCGGGCAGTTGAAGCTTTCTTT
TRBV5-1	TRBD2	TRBJ2-3	few	CASSILAESTDTQYF	TGCGCCAGCAGCATACTAGCGGAGAGCACAGATACGCAGTATTTT
TRBV12-3/TRBV12-4	-	TRBJ2-6	few	CASTTRANVLTF	TGTGCCAGTACAACCCGGGCCAACGTCCTGACTTTC
TRBV10-3	-	TRBJ1-4	-	CAISERGGNEKLFF	TGTGCCATCAGTGAGAGGGGCGGCAATGAAAAACTGTTTTTT
TRBV13	-	TRBJ2-3	few	CASSLGGADTQYF	TGTGCCAGCAGCTTAGGGGGGGCGGATACGCAGTATTTT
TRBV7-8	-	TRBJ2-7	-	CASSLLSRAYEQYF	TGTGCCAGCAGCTTACTTTCCAGGGCCTACGAGCAGTACTTC
TRBV5-6	TRBD2	TRBJ2-5	many	CASSPGLAEETQYF	TGTGCCAGCAGCCCGGGACTAGCGGAAGAGACCCAGTACTTC
TRBV6-1	-	TRBJ2-3	-	CASGWGELIDTQYF	TGTGCCAGCGGCTGGGGGGAGTTAATAGATACGCAGTATTTT
TRBV14	TRBD2	TRBJ2-2	many	CASSFRTSGSTGELFF	TGTGCCAGCAGCTTTCGGACTAGCGGGAGCACCGGGGAGCTGTTTTTT
TRBV9	-	TRBJ2-3	many	CASSANRVSTDTQYF	TGTGCCAGCAGCGCAAACAGGGTCAGCACAGATACGCAGTATTTT
TRBV15	-	TRBJ2-6	many	CATSRDYSGANVLTF	TGTGCCACCAGCAGAGACTACTCTGGGGCCAACGTCCTGACTTTC
TRBV3-1	-	TRBJ2-1	medium-sized	CASSQELEQFF	TGTGCCAGCAGCCAAGAACTAGAGCAGTTCTTC
TRBV6-1	-	TRBJ1-4	few	CASRETALNEKLFF	TGTGCCAGCAGGGAGACAGCCCTAAATGAAAAACTGTTTTTT
TRBV28	-	TRBJ1-1	few	CASSLQGSEAFF	TGTGCCAGCAGTTTACAGGGGAGTGAAGCTTTCTTT
TRBV12-3/TRBV12-4	-	TRBJ1-6	-	CASSLGGGGNNSPLHF	TGTGCCAGCAGTTTAGGAGGCGGGGGGAATAATTCACCCCTCCACTTT
TRBV20-1	TRBD1	TRBJ1-2	many	CSAVDRGRNYGYTF	TGCAGTGCTGTCGACAGGGGGCGAAACTATGGCTACACCTTC
TRBV30	-	TRBJ2-3	many	CAWSVRGPVADTQYF	TGTGCCTGGAGTGTACGAGGCCCGGTCGCAGATACGCAGTATTTT
TRBV4-1	TRBD2	TRBJ2-4	-	CASSQDQGLAGGDIQYF	TGCGCCAGCAGCCAAGATCAGGGACTAGCGGGAGGGGACATTCAGTACTTC
TRBV14	TRBD2	TRBJ2-1	many	CASSPWLAGELNEQFF	TGTGCCAGCAGCCCTTGGCTAGCGGGAGAACTCAATGAGCAGTTCTTC
TRBV5-1	-	TRBJ2-5	many	CASSLVVGRQETQYF	TGCGCCAGCAGCTTGGTAGTCGGGCGCCAAGAGACCCAGTACTTC
TRBV12-3/TRBV12-4	TRBD1	TRBJ2-2	-	CASTLRQGADTGELFF	TGTGCCAGCACACTGAGACAGGGGGCGGACACCGGGGAGCTGTTTTTT
TRBV4-2	-	TRBJ1-1	many	CASSHLDSNTEAFF	TGTGCCAGCAGCCACCTGGACAGCAACACTGAAGCTTTCTTT
TRBV4-1	TRBD2	TRBJ2-3	many	CASSRELAAFTDTQYF	TGCGCCAGCAGCCGAGAACTAGCGGCCTTCACAGATACGCAGTATTTT
TRBV5-1	-	TRBJ2-3	many	CASSLGQGRGDTQYF	TGCGCCAGCAGCTTGGGGCAGGGCCGGGGAGATACGCAGTATTTT
TRBV7-6	-	TRBJ2-5	many	CASSLADGGGETQYF	TGTGCCAGCAGCTTAGCAGACGGGGGCGGGGAGACCCAGTACTTC
TRBV11-1	-	TRBJ2-7	many	CASSLGGHEQYF	TGTGCCAGCAGCTTGGGGGGTCACGAGCAGTACTTC
TRBV6-1	-	TRBJ1-2	-	CASSTGRGYGYTF	TGTGCCAGCTCTACCGGGAGGGGCTACGGCTACACCTTC
TRBV10-3	-	TRBJ1-5	many	CAISESGVEQPQHF	TGTGCCATCAGTGAATCGGGGGTAGAGCAGCCCCAGCATTTT
TRBV11-1	TRBD1	TRBJ1-1	few	CASSRTGGRTEAFF	TGTGCCAGCAGCCGGACAGGAGGCCGCACTGAAGCTTTCTTT
TRBV7-9	-	TRBJ1-2	many	CASSLGGQGGYTF	TGTGCCAGCAGCTTAGGAGGTCAGGGTGGCTACACCTTC
TRBV20-1	-	TRBJ1-1	few	CSARGGRGNTEAFF	TGCAGTGCTAGAGGAGGCAGGGGGAACACTGAAGCTTTCTTT
TRBV20-1	-	TRBJ2-3	many	CSARFVGDTQYF	TGCAGTGCTAGGTTTGTTGGAGATACGCAGTATTTT
TRBV7-9	-	TRBJ2-3	-	CASSLPGGPDTQYF	TGTGCCAGCAGCCTACCCGGGGGCCCAGATACGCAGTATTTT
TRBV7-8	-	TRBJ2-7	many	CASSPHKSEQYF	TGTGCCAGCAGCCCCCACAAAAGCGAGCAGTACTTC
TRBV29-1	-	TRBJ2-7	many	CSVSQGFYEQYF	TGCAGCGTCTCACAGGGATTCTACGAGCAGTACTTC
TRBV5-6	-	TRBJ2-2	medium-sized	CASSSPRGDTGELFF	TGTGCCAGCAGCTCCCCCAGGGGAGACACCGGGGAGCTGTTTTTT
TRBV5-1	-	TRBJ2-3	-	CASSSRLLGDTQYF	TGCGCCAGCAGCTCCCGACTTCTCGGGGATACGCAGTATTTT
TRBV7-7	TRBD2	TRBJ2-1	many	CASSPGLALSYNEQFF	TGTGCCAGCAGCCCCGGACTAGCGCTCTCCTACAATGAGCAGTTCTTC
TRBV20-1	TRBD2	TRBJ2-7	many	CSAGTSGSYEQYF	TGCAGTGCCGGGACTAGCGGCTCCTACGAGCAGTACTTC
TRBV20-1	TRBD2	TRBJ2-7	many	CSARDPLAGGYEQYF	TGCAGTGCTAGAGATCCCCTAGCGGGAGGCTACGAGCAGTACTTC
TRBV6-1	-	TRBJ2-3	medium-sized	CASSDHLQRDTQYF	TGTGCCAGCAGTGACCACCTACAGCGGGATACGCAGTATTTT
TRBV24-1	-	TRBJ2-1	many	CATSSSASGAEQFF	TGTGCCACCAGTTCCAGCGCTAGTGGGGCTGAGCAGTTCTTC
TRBV7-3	-	TRBJ2-2	many	CASSSYTGELFF	TGTGCCAGCAGCTCATACACCGGGGAGCTGTTTTTT
TRBV19	TRBD1	TRBJ2-2	few	CASNPAPPGTGGNTGELFF	TGTGCCAGTAATCCAGCTCCCCCCGGGACAGGGGGCAACACCGGGGAGCTGTTTTTT
TRBV20-1	-	TRBJ2-7	many	CSANRDREQYF	TGCAGTGCTAACAGGGATCGGGAGCAGTACTTC